This T cell receptor (beta chain) was sequenced during a study of T cell changes during pregnancy in multiple sclerosis. Assay used: immunoSEQ multiplex PCR; TCRdb lists only in-frame clones, some missing. This table holds about 40,000 clones, about nine tenths found once. This CDR3 region has 14 residues. The germline V gene encodes CDR1 SGHAT and CDR2 FQNNGV. V lost 5 bases and J lost 6; bases outside the gene matches: 9. Sequenced material: CD4+ T cells from peripheral blood mononuclear cells, taken after pregnancy. J is TRBJ1-1 and V is TRBV11-2, with 7 positions matching TRBD1. The receptor comes from a female donor with multiple sclerosis, enrolled in a pregnancy study. Here the CDR3 DNA reads TGTGCCAGCAGCCTCAGGGGGGCTGGGCCTGAAGCTTTCTTT. It is translated as CASSLRGAGPEAFF. The full variable domain, its missing parts supplied by reference TRBV11-2 and TRBJ1-1, is EAGVAQSPRYKIIEKRQSVAFWCNPISGHATLYWYQQILGQGPKLLIQFQNNGVVDDSQLPKDRFSAERLKGVDSTLKIQPAKLEDSAVYLCASSLRGAGPEAFFGQGTRLTVV.